This T cell receptor beta chain was sequenced for a study of CD8+ T cells in alopecia areata. Study overall: Treated patients were dosed with oral tofacitinib, taking 5 to 10 mg twice daily. The drug, tofacitinib, lasted 6 to 18 months, followed by 6 months off drug.

Alopecia areata patients provided lesional scalp punch biopsies and peripheral blood. Starting from PBMCs, sorting isolated CD4+ and CD8+ T cells. J lost 5 bases, V lost 7 bases, and 10 bases had no gene match. The CDR3 is 14 residues long. CDR1 and CDR2 from the germline V gene are MNHEY and SVGAGI. Sequencing relied on a cDNA template that was reverse transcribed from extracted RNA. TCRdb's copy holds only in-frame clones and misses some; the assay was immunoSEQ multiplex PCR. The sample consists of more than 95,000 clones, 35% to 45% of them appearing once. The specimen was CD4+ T cells sorted from blood. The sequence was obtained from a human donor with alopecia areata. The chain joins TRBV6-5 to TRBJ2-5, with 7 bases that match TRBD2. The CDR3 region has the DNA TGTGCCAGCAAAGTTTCGGGAGGTTCGGAGACCCAGTACTTC. This gives the protein CASKVSGGSETQYF.